The source of this T cell receptor (beta chain) is a study of molecular identifiers for immune sequencing clone quantification (dated 2018 in TCRdb). Concerning the study at large: For a replicate experiment, RNA from around 20,000 or 100,000 naive CD8 T cells was divided into five aliquots, of which four were sequenced. CD8 T cells were used in a methods study to benchmark molecular-identifier clustering-based TCR repertoire sequencing (MIDCIRS) and TCR RNA copy counting.

The table lists this clonotype with many counts. This receptor's antigen is unknown. No base-level quality is on record; no much larger clone is a single base apart. From cysteine to phenylalanine, the CDR3 is 15 amino acids long. Left in the record is the CDR3 DNA by itself, 45 bases read in frame from the first base. Trimming removed 1 base from V and 1 base from J; the gene matches leave 3 bases unexplained. Per the germline V gene, LGHNA is the CDR1 and YSLEER is the CDR2. Libraries of naive CD8 T cells were built from about 20,000 to 1,000,000 sorted cells, with 10%, 30% or 50% of the purified RNA used. Naive CD8 T cells were FACS-sorted as CD8+CD4-CCR7+CD45RA+ on a BD FACSAria II into RLT Plus buffer. Roughly nine TCR copies' worth of Jurkat RNA were spiked into about 19,000-1,100,000 naive CD8 T cell samples to test detection sensitivity. Enrichment of CD8 T cells was performed with RosetteSep CD8+ T Cell Enrichment Cocktail and Ficoll-Paque, after which ACK red cell lysis was carried out.

Libraries were constructed by PCR. The instrument given in TCRdb is Illumina HiSeq 4000. Bulk TCR libraries were generated as previously described, with the TCR primers listed in Table S5 used. Purification of total RNA was performed with the Qiagen AllPrep DNA/RNA kit. Before analysis, reads from multiple sequencing runs of one library were combined. As for the authors' bioinformatics: Reads were retained only if the reads had an exact TCR constant sequence, and the retained reads were trimmed to 150 nt and grouped according to their 12-nt molecular barcodes. Reads inside each barcode group were sub-clustered using a 15% Levenshtein threshold, and a quality-weighted consensus sequence was constructed for each RNA molecule. Non-functional sequences were removed, as were lower-count sequences one edit away from another. On the basis of fitting two negative binomial distributions, barcode sub-clusters with fewer than 20% of the maximum read count were discarded. The raw public reads went through TCRdb reprocessing: fastp at Q25, MiXCR clone calling, in-frame beta chains kept. All rows with the same CDR3 protein become a single entry with the most common DNA and genes. TCRdb's processing, not the study's, gives the V and J calls here. This sample holds around 86,000 distinct CDR3 sequences; around 17% were observed only once. The ten largest account for about 0.85% of the sample.

Paper-wide results and their limitations: Modeling estimated roughly 3.2 recovered TCR RNA copies per cell, compared with about 10 by digital PCR, which implies approximately 30% capture efficiency. The naive libraries included spiked-in Jurkat TCR RNA (around nine copies' worth), and this Jurkat TCR RNA is not part of the donor repertoire. When barcode sub-clustering was not used, chimeric consensus sequences inflated TCR diversity, with chimeras reaching as high as 47%. Spiked-in Jurkat TCR RNA equivalent to a single cell was reported to be detectable even among approximately 1 million naive CD8 T cells. The sizes of highly expanded clones could end up underestimated when identical TCR molecules share a barcode. In CMV-specific effector cells, clones with more than 20 RNA copies contained over 97% of molecules, whereas in naive cells such clones contained under 1% of molecules.

The chain joins TRBV4-3 to TRBJ1-1, with 7 junctional bases fitting TRBD1. The specimen was naive CD8+ T cells from blood, with Jurkat cell RNA spiked in. The cell subset or site label corresponds to: FACS-sorted CD8+CD4-CCR7+CD45RA+ naive T cells. This clonotype originated in a human donor in good health. Some libraries in this study had Jurkat cell RNA spiked in. The CDR3 protein sequence reads: CASSQGQGWNTEAFF. The nucleotides are TGCGCCAGCAGCCAAGGACAGGGTTGGAACACTGAAGCTTTCTTT.